This T cell receptor beta chain comes out of a study of OX40 agonist ivuxolimab in advanced cancers. About the study: Patients' therapy was ivuxolimab, an antibody that acts as an agonist of OX40 (CD134). Administration of intravenous ivuxolimab to patients occurred every 2 weeks at 0.01 to 10 mg/kg. Therapy given before enrollment (anti-PD-1, anti-PD-L1 or anti-CTLA-4) was allowed, and 35% to 45% had some.

Sequenced by immunoSEQ multiplex PCR; TCRdb stores in-frame clones only, minus some. The table records about 100,000 clones, 90% of them present only once. Germline assignment: CDR1 SGHTA and CDR2 FQGTGA. V was clipped by 5 bases and J by 0 bases, with 7 bases between them. The CDR3 is 13 residues long. The sample in question was CD4+ or CD8+ T cells sorted from blood, obtained in a trial of the OX40 agonist ivuxolimab. This clonotype was obtained from an adult with an advanced solid tumor such as melanoma, head and neck, liver or kidney cancer. The chain uses TRBV7-3 and TRBJ2-5; D is unresolved. The CDR3 sequence is CASSLSYQETQYF. In DNA, the CDR3 is TGTGCCAGCAGCCTCTCTTACCAAGAGACCCAGTACTTC.